This T cell receptor beta chain was observed in a study of cytomegalovirus exposure and HLA in healthy donors. The CDR3 runs 14 residues. The ends lost 7 bases at V and 5 bases at J; junction bases unmatched: 10. Germline CDR1 SQVTM, CDR2 ANQGSEA. In the PCR, 60 Vbeta and 13 Jbeta primers were used. Source study methods: The authors later counted 70 million to 80 million unique TCR beta chains, roughly 10 million of them shared. The repertoire was sequenced with immunoSEQ multiplex PCR; TCRdb's copy has only in-frame clones and lacks some. That table is the source of V, J and clone size, and D and trimming were worked out from the DNA. The sample includes roughly 100,000 clones, roughly 13% of them seen just once.

The receptor comes from a man in his forties or fifties in good health and CMV-seropositive. The chain uses TRBV29-1 and TRBJ2-2; 7 nucleotides match TRBD2. What was sequenced was PBMCs. The CDR3 sequence: CSGGEGLGTGELFF. In DNA, the CDR3 is TGCAGCGGGGGGGAGGGCCTGGGAACCGGGGAGCTGTTTTTT.